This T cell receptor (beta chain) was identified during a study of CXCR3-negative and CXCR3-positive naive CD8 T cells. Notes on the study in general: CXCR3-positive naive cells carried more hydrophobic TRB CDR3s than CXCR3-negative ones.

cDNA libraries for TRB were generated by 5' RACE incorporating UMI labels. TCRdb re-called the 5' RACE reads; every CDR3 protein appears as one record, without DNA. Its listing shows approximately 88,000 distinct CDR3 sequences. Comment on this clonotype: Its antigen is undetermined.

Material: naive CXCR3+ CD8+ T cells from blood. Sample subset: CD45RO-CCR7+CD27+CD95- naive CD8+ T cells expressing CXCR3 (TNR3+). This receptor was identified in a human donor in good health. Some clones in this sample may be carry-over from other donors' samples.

CDR3 sequence reads: CASNSAGSGNTIYF. The V call is TRBV12-3 or TRBV12-4, the J call TRBJ1-3. The CDR3 runs to 14 residues.